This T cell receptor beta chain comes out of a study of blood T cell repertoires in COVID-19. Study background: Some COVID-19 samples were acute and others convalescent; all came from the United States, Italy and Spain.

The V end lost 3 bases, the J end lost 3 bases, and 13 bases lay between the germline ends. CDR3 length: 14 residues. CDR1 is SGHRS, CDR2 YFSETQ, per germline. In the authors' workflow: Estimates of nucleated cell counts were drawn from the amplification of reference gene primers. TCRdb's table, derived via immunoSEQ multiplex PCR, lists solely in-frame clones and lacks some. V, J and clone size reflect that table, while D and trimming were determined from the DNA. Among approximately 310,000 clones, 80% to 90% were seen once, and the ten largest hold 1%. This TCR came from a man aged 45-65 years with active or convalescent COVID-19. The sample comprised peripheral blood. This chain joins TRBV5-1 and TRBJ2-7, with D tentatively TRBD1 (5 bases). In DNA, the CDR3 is TGCGCCAGCAGCTCATCCCAGGGTTTCTACGAGCAGTACTTC. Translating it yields CASSSSQGFYEQYF. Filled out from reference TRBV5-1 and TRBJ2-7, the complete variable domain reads KAGVTQTPRYLIKTRGQQVTLSCSPISGHRSVSWYQQTPGQGLQFLFEYFSETQRNKGNFPGRFSGRQFSNSRSEMNVSTLELGDSALYLCASSSSQGFYEQYFGPGTRLTVT.